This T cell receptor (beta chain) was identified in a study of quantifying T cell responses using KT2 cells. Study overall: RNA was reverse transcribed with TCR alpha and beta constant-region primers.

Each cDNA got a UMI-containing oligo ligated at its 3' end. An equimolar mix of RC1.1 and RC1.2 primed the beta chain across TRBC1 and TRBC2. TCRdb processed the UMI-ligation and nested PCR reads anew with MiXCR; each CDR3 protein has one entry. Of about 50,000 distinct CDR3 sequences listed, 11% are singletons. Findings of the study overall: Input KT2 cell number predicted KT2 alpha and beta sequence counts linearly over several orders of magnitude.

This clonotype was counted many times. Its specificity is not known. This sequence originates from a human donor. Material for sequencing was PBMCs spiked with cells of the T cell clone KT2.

DNA for the CDR3: TGCAGCGTTGAAACGTCCTACGAGCAGTACTTC. Translated, it gives CSVETSYEQYF. The chain carries TRBV29-1 and TRBJ2-7; D gene uncertain. The CDR3 covers 11 residues. Germline loops: CDR1 SQVTM, CDR2 ANQGSEA. V shed 2 bases and J shed 1 base, with 3 bases lying between them.